Here is one TCR beta chain with its context. Measured with immunoSEQ multiplex PCR; TCRdb has only the in-frame clones, and not every one. The sample holds about 200,000 clones, 80% to 85% seen once. From germline, CDR1 is MGHRA and CDR2 YSYEKL. V was shortened by 1 base and J by 6 bases, with 10 bases between the two germline ends. The CDR3 spans 13 residues. The data derive from a study of cytomegalovirus exposure and HLA in healthy donors. The sequencing input was PBMCs. This chain connects TRBV4-1 to TRBJ2-7; D not resolved. The clonotype originates from a woman between 25 and 40 years old in good health and CMV-seronegative. Here the CDR3 DNA reads TGCGCCAGCAGCCAAGGGAGTATACCCGAGCAGTACTTC. Its protein is CASSQGSIPEQYF.